The 9 T cell receptor beta chains listed next were all sequenced from one sample in a study of CD8 T cells in ankylosing spondylitis. Using its own MiXCR run on the 5' RACE reads, TCRdb lists one record per CDR3 protein. The sample shows about 130,000 distinct CDR3 sequences, approximately 14% of them seen only once. Sequenced sample: blood, either unsorted or a sorted T cell fraction (not recorded which). The source of these receptors is a female donor with ankylosing spondylitis or in good health (not recorded which).

The chain recombines TRBV30 with TRBJ2-1; 10 bases match TRBD2. The CDR3 has 13 residues. Looked up from germline, CDR1 is GTSNPN and CDR2 is SVGIG (reference sequence). Trimming took 4 bases from V and 7 from J; bases not matched to a gene: 4. CDR3 nucleotide sequence: TGTGCCTGGAAAGCGGGGGGGCAAAATGAGCAGTTCTTC. It yields the protein CAWKAGGQNEQFF.

CDR3 in DNA: TGCGCCAGCAGCTTGAATGGGCGCCAGATTAACACTGAAGCTTTCTTT. It yields the protein CASSLNGRQINTEAFF. This chain joins TRBV5-1 and TRBJ1-1; D gene ambiguous. V was clipped by 1 base and J by 2 bases, with 15 bases between them. Germline V lookup: CDR1 SGHRS, CDR2 YFSETQ. This CDR3 comprises 16 residues.

This chain joins TRBV10-3 and TRBJ2-3, with TRBD2 identical over 8 bases. Germline CDR1 and CDR2: ENHRY and SYGVKD. This CDR3 spans 15 amino acids. Trimming at V came to 2 bases and at J to 2 bases, leaving 3 bases not matched to a gene. The CDR3: CAISERGGDTDTQYF. The CDR3 DNA is TGTGCCATCAGTGAGCGGGGGGGCGACACAGATACGCAGTATTTT.

V and J are TRBV5-5 and TRBJ1-5, with D perhaps matching TRBD1 (5 bases). CDR1 and CDR2 (germline): SGHKS, YYEKEE (reference sequence). The V end lost 7 bases, the J end lost 0 bases, and 14 bases lay between the germline ends. The CDR3 is 15 residues long. CDR3 in amino acids: CASSETANSNQPQHF. The CDR3, as DNA: TGTGCCAGCTCGGAGACAGCGAATAGCAATCAGCCCCAGCATTTT.

The chain uses TRBV5-1 and TRBJ2-7; D unclear. V lost 1 base to trimming and J lost 3 bases, with 8 bases between them. The length of the CDR3 is 13 residues. From germline, CDR1 is SGHRS and CDR2 YFSETQ. In nucleotides, the CDR3 is TGCGCCAGCAGCTTGTTTCAGGACTACGAGCAGTACTTC. It codes for CASSLFQDYEQYF.

This clonotype was counted at least ten times. A read error may produce the germline difference seen at one junction end. The chain recombines TRBV7-9 with TRBJ1-4, with D unclear. Germline CDR1 SEHNR, CDR2 FQNEAQ (reference sequence). This CDR3 region has 13 residues. The CDR3 loop reads CAGSFGQKEKLFF. The DNA of the CDR3 is TGTGCCGGCAGCTTTGGGCAGAAAGAAAAACTGTTTTTT.

This clonotype was seen many times. V gene TRBV20-1 combines with J gene TRBJ2-7; 10 bases are a match to TRBD2. This CDR3 contains 14 residues. Looked up from germline, CDR1 is DFQATT and CDR2 is SNEGSKA (reference sequence). V was clipped by 0 bases and J by 5 bases; unmatched bases: 4. CDR3 residues: CSARERLAGDEQYF. In DNA, the CDR3 is TGCAGTGCTAGAGAAAGACTAGCGGGCGACGAGCAGTACTTC.

V gene TRBV5-1 combines with J gene TRBJ2-5; D is ambiguous. Per germline, CDR1 SGHRS and CDR2 YFSETQ. The CDR3 spans 16 residues. Trimming took off 0 bases at V and 5 bases at J, with 17 bases between the two ends. The CDR3 reads CASSLGVAGSMETQYF. In DNA form, the CDR3 reads TGCGCCAGCAGCTTGGGGGTGGCTGGGTCTATGGAGACCCAGTACTTC. The whole variable domain, remainder taken from reference TRBV5-1 and TRBJ2-5, is KAGVTQTPRYLIKTRGQQVTLSCSPISGHRSVSWYQQTPGQGLQFLFEYFSETQRNKGNFPGRFSGRQFSNSRSEMNVSTLELGDSALYLCASSLGVAGSMETQYFGPGTRLLVL.

The rearrangement links TRBV20-1 to TRBJ2-2; D not resolved. V dropped 1 base and J dropped 4 bases, with 13 bases sitting between them. Germline V lookup: CDR1 DFQATT, CDR2 SNEGSKA (reference sequence). This CDR3 is 15 amino acids long. For the CDR3, the DNA is TGCAGTGCTAGAGTGGGCAGTATAGGCACCGGGGAGCTGTTTTTT. Amino acid sequence: CSARVGSIGTGELFF.